The rows below give T cell receptor beta chains drawn from one sample of a study of blood T cell repertoires in COVID-19. Method: immunoSEQ multiplex PCR; TCRdb's copy keeps in-frame clones and lacks some. The table shows a few hundred thousand clones, with around 86% occurring only once. Sequencing input: peripheral blood. The receptors derive from a woman between 70 and 85 years old with active or convalescent COVID-19. The CDR3 runs from the conserved cysteine through the conserved F or W. D genes are given only for firm matches. Size is omitted from some rows. Given values are once, few, many or a class for expanded clones.

j_gene	d_gene	v_gene	abundance	CDR3nt	CDR3aa
TRBJ1-1	NA	TRBV3-1/TRBV3-2	NA	TGTGCCAGCAGCCAAGATAATCAGGGCCGGAACACTGAAGCTTTCTTT	CASSQDNQGRNTEAFF
TRBJ2-2	NA	TRBV6-2/TRBV6-3	NA	TGTGCCAGCACCCCCCACCGGACCGAGGGCGGGGAGCTGTTTTTT	CASTPHRTEGGELFF
TRBJ2-1	NA	TRBV28	NA	TGTGCCAGCAGTTTTGAGGGGGTATATGAGCAGTTCTTC	CASSFEGVYEQFF
TRBJ2-5	TRBD1	TRBV19	NA	TGTGCCAGTAGCCGGGACAGTCGTGGAGAGACCCAGTACTTC	CASSRDSRGETQYF
TRBJ2-2	NA	TRBV6-5	NA	NA	CASSSSRSGELFF
TRBJ1-6	NA	TRBV6-2/TRBV6-3	few	TGTGCCAGCAGCCTCACAGGGAGAAATTCACCCCTCCACTTT	CASSLTGRNSPLHF
TRBJ1-4	TRBD1	TRBV24-1	NA	TGTGCCACCCCGGGAAGGGGGCGTACCAAAGACAAGAAACTGTTTTTT	CATPGRGRTKDKKLFF
TRBJ1-6	NA	TRBV5-5	NA	TGTGCCAGCAGCCCGGGCCGGACAGACCACCAGTCACCCCTCCACTTT	CASSPGRTDHQSPLHF
TRBJ2-5	TRBD2	TRBV6-4	NA	TGTGCCAGCAGTGACGGGACTAGCTGGGACCTCCAGTACTTC	CASSDGTSWDLQYF
TRBJ2-5	NA	TRBV21-1	NA	TGTGCCAGCAGCAAAGGGCGACAGGTAGTTTACCAAGAGACCCAGTACTTC	CASSKGRQVVYQETQYF
TRBJ1-4	TRBD1	TRBV6-6	NA	TGTGCCAGCAGTCAGGGGGCTAATAATGAAAAACTGTTTTTT	CASSQGANNEKLFF
TRBJ1-6	TRBD1	TRBV4-3	NA	TGCGCCAGCAGCCAAAGGTGGGACAGGGAGGGTTCACCCCTCCACTTT	CASSQRWDREGSPLHF
TRBJ2-3	TRBD2	TRBV19	NA	TGTGCCAGTAGTATCCCCGGGGGGGCCAGCACAGATACGCAGTATTTT	CASSIPGGASTDTQYF
TRBJ2-3	TRBD1	TRBV10-3	NA	TGTGCCATCAGTGGTTCACGACAGGGGGTAGCCAGGGATACGCAGTATTTT	CAISGSRQGVARDTQYF
TRBJ1-3	NA	TRBV6-5	few	TGTGCCAGCAGTTACTCCCTGCAGCGCGGCGACACCATATATTTT	CASSYSLQRGDTIYF
TRBJ1-5	NA	TRBV4-1	NA	TGCGCCAGCAGCCAAGAACGAGACAGCCGGGATCAGCCCCAGCATTTT	CASSQERDSRDQPQHF
TRBJ2-1	TRBD2	TRBV7-3	NA	TGTGCCAGCAGCTCCCGGACTAGCTGGGGTAATGAGCAGTTCTTC	CASSSRTSWGNEQFF
TRBJ2-1	TRBD1	TRBV27	NA	TGTGCCAGCAGCACTCGTAAGGCACAGGGGGTCAATGAGCAGTTCTTC	CASSTRKAQGVNEQFF
TRBJ2-2	TRBD1	TRBV5-1	few	TGCGCCAGCAGCCTCGCGTACAGGGGCTCCGGGGAGCTGTTTTTT	CASSLAYRGSGELFF
TRBJ2-7	NA	TRBV11-2	NA	TGTGCCAGCAGTTCACTCACCTCAGGGGCCCCCTACGAGCAGTACTTC	CASSSLTSGAPYEQYF
TRBJ2-2	NA	TRBV19	NA	TGTGCCACGAACCGGGAACCCACCGGGGAGCTGTTTTTT	CATNREPTGELFF
TRBJ2-5	TRBD2	TRBV2	NA	TGTGCCAGCAGGGGGGGGGATGGTACCCAAGAGACCCAGTACTTC	CASRGGDGTQETQYF
TRBJ1-1	TRBD1	TRBV11-2	NA	TGTGCCAGCAGATCAATTGCAGGGGGCACGACTGAAGCTTTCTTT	CASRSIAGGTTEAFF
TRBJ1-2	NA	TRBV6-5	NA	TGTGCCAGCCAATCCCGGAGGGAGGGCGGCTACACCTTC	CASQSRREGGYTF
TRBJ2-1	NA	TRBV7-8	NA	TGTGCCAGCAGCCCAGGGAGGGCGGGGGCCGGGAATGAGCAGTTCTTC	CASSPGRAGAGNEQFF
TRBJ2-2	NA	TRBV2	NA	TGTGCCAGCATCCCTGGCCCCTCCACCGGGGAGCTGTTTTTT	CASIPGPSTGELFF
TRBJ1-4	TRBD1	TRBV7-9	NA	TGTGCCAGCAGCCCGTGGGCAGGGGGGTTGGCGTCTAATGAAAAACTGTTTTTT	CASSPWAGGLASNEKLFF
TRBJ1-5	NA	TRBV3-1/TRBV3-2	NA	TGTGCCAGCAGCCAAGAGGGCCGGAGCAATCAGCCCCAGCATTTT	CASSQEGRSNQPQHF
TRBJ2-7	TRBD1	TRBV6-1	NA	TGTGCCAGCAGGGAAGGGACAGGAGACTACGAGCAGTACTTC	CASREGTGDYEQYF
TRBJ2-5	TRBD1	TRBV5-4	NA	TGTGCCAGCAGCTCCCCGACAGGGTTGGAGACCCAGTACTTC	CASSSPTGLETQYF
TRBJ1-3	TRBD1	TRBV5-4	NA	TGTGCCAGCAGCGAGGACAGGGGGATCTCTGGAAACACCATATATTTT	CASSEDRGISGNTIYF
TRBJ2-5	TRBD1	TRBV5-1	NA	TGCGCCAGCACCTGGGGGACAGGGGGACAAGAGACCCAGTACTTC	CASTWGTGGQETQYF
TRBJ1-5	TRBD1	TRBV6-5	NA	TGTGCCAGCCGGACAGGGGACAATCAGCCCCAGCATTTT	CASRTGDNQPQHF
TRBJ1-2	NA	TRBV5-1	NA	TGCGCCAGCAGCTATAGAGATAACTATGGCTACACCTTC	CASSYRDNYGYTF
TRBJ1-4	NA	TRBV14	NA	TGTGCCAGCAGCCAAGGAATCCAGAGGACTAATGAAAAACTGTTTTTT	CASSQGIQRTNEKLFF
TRBJ1-2	TRBD1	TRBV15	few	TGTGCCACCAGCAGAGATAGCGGGACAGCATATGGCTACACCTTC	CATSRDSGTAYGYTF
TRBJ2-7	TRBD1	TRBV27	NA	TGTGCCAGCAGTTTAGCCACAGGGGTCGGCCTTTACGAGCAGTACTTC	CASSLATGVGLYEQYF
TRBJ1-1	TRBD1	TRBV6-5	NA	TGTGCCAGCAGGGGGGGACAGGTCACGGCAGGAGCTTTCTTT	CASRGGQVTAGAFF
TRBJ2-5	NA	TRBV4-3	NA	TGCGCCAGCAGCCAAAGTGGGGGGGAGACCCAGTACTTC	CASSQSGGETQYF
TRBJ1-5	NA	TRBV2	NA	TGTGCCAGCGGTAGCAAAGCGGGTCAGCCCCAGCATTTT	CASGSKAGQPQHF
TRBJ2-7	NA	TRBV6-5	NA	TGTGCCAGCAAAATTGAGGAGGGTTACTACGAGCAGTACTTC	CASKIEEGYYEQYF
TRBJ2-3	NA	TRBV5-1	NA	TGCGCCAGCAGCTCCCTTAGCACAGATACGCAGTATTTT	CASSSLSTDTQYF
TRBJ2-5	NA	TRBV11-3	NA	TGTGCCAGCAGCTTGGCCGGACAGACTCAAGAGACCCAGTACTTC	CASSLAGQTQETQYF
TRBJ2-1	TRBD1	TRBV15	NA	TGTGCCACCAGCAGGACGGACAGGCATGATGAGCAGTTCTTC	CATSRTDRHDEQFF
TRBJ2-7	TRBD1	TRBV11-2	NA	TGTGCCAGCAGCGGTACAGGGGACGAGCAGTACTTC	CASSGTGDEQYF
TRBJ1-2	NA	TRBV21-1	NA	TGTGCCAGCAGCACCAGACAGGGGTATGGCTACACCTTC	CASSTRQGYGYTF